This T cell receptor (beta chain) originates from a study of cytomegalovirus exposure and HLA in healthy donors. Looked up from germline, CDR1 is SNHLY and CDR2 is FYNNEI. The V segment lost 5 bases and the J segment 8 bases; nucleotides outside the gene matches: 11. This CDR3 is 14 amino acids long. Study-level findings and limits: Analysis was carried out at a later point, and it linked a missense DCLRE1C variant to TCR beta V- and J-gene trimming. Across donors, presence/absence analyses took sequencing depth to be roughly uniform. Available immune exposure information covered CMV serostatus only.

Primers for the PCR totalled 60 Vbeta and 13 Jbeta. Only in-frame clones appear in the TCRdb table, and some are missing; sequencing was by immunoSEQ multiplex PCR. The sample lists approximately 150,000 clones; 84% were seen once. Donors were ostensibly healthy at sampling, although undocumented immune exposures were probable. This clone occurred a few times. Its antigen is still unknown. This rearrangement joins TRBV2 to TRBJ1-2, with 7 nucleotides matching TRBD1. The origin of this receptor is a man aged 25-45 years in good health and CMV-seronegative. Sequenced: PBMCs. This CDR3 is CASSLRPDRRGYTF. The CDR3 DNA sequence: TGTGCCAGCAGTCTACGGCCGGACAGGCGAGGCTACACCTTC.